The text below deals with one T cell receptor beta chain. Its antigen is unknown. CDR1 LGHNA and CDR2 YSLEER come from the germline V gene. The V and J ends lost 3 bases and 5 bases, in that order; junction bases with no gene match: 14. The CDR3 covers 17 residues. With 60 Vbeta and 13 Jbeta primers, the PCR was carried out. Produced via immunoSEQ multiplex PCR; TCRdb's table is partial and in-frame only. This sample's table has approximately 79,000 clones. The data stem from a study of cytomegalovirus exposure and HLA in healthy donors. Study-wide findings and caveats: Presence/absence analysis assumed near-uniform sequencing depth across donors. Later work associated roughly 17,000 TCR beta sequences with HLA alleles at 0.05 false discovery rate.

This clonotype originated in a boy aged 5-17 years in good health and CMV-seronegative. The sequencing sample was made of PBMCs. This rearrangement joins TRBV4-3 to TRBJ2-5; TRBD1 aligns across 8 bases. The CDR3 coding sequence is TGCGCCAGCAGCCAGCTTAGAGGCAGGGGGCGCGGGGAGACCCAGTACTTC. Translated: CASSQLRGRGRGETQYF.